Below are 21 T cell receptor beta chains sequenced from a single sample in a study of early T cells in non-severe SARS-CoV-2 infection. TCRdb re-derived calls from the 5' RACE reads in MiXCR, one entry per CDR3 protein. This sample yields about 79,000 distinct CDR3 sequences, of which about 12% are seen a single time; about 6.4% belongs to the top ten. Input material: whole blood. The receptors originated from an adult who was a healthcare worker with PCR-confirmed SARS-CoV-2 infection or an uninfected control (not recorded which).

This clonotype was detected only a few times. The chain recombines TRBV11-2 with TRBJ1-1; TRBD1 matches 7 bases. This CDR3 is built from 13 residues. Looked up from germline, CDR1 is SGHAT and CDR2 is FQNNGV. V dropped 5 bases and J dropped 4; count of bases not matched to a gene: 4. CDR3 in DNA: TGTGCCAGCAGCGATGACAGGGTCACTGAAGCTTTCTTT. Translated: CASSDDRVTEAFF. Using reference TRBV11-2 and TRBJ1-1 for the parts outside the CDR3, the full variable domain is EAGVAQSPRYKIIEKRQSVAFWCNPISGHATLYWYQQILGQGPKLLIQFQNNGVVDDSQLPKDRFSAERLKGVDSTLKIQPAKLEDSAVYLCASSDDRVTEAFFGQGTRLTVV.

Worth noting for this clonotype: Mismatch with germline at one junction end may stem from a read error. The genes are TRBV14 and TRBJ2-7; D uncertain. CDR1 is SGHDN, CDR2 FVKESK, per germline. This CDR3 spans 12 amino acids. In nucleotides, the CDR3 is TGTGCCAGCAGCTTCGACGGCTACGGGCAGTACTTC. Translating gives CASSFDGYGQYF.

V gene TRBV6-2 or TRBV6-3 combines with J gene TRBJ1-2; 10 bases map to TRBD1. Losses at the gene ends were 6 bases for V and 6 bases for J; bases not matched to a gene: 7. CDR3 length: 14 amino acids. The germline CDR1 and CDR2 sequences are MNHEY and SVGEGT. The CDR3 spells CASRETGGQDGYTF. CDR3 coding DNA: TGTGCCAGCAGAGAGACAGGGGGCCAGGATGGCTACACCTTC.

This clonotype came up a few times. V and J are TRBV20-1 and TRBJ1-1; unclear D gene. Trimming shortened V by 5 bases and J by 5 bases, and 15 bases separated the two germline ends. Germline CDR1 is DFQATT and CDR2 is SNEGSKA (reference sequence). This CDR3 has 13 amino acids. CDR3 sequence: CSAPRPEGTEAFF. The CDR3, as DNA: TGCAGTGCTCCGCGCCCGGAGGGAACTGAAGCTTTCTTT.

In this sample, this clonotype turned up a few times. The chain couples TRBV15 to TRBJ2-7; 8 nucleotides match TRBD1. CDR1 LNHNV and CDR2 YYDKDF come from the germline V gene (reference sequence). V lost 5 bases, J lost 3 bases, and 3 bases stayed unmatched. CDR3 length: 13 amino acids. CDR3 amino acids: CATSWGQVYEQYF. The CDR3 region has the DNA TGTGCCACCAGCTGGGGACAGGTCTACGAGCAGTACTTC.

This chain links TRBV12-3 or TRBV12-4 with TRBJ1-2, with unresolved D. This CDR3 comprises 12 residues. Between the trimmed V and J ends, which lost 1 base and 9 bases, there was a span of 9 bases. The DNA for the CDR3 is TGTGCCAGCAGTTTAGTGGACCTGAGCTACACCTTC. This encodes CASSLVDLSYTF.

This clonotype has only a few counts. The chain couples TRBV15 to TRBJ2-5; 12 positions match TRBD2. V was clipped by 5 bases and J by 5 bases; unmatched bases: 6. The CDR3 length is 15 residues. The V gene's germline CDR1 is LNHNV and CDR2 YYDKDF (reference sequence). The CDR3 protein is CATSLAGGPEETQYF. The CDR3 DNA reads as TGTGCCACCAGCCTAGCGGGAGGGCCGGAGGAGACCCAGTACTTC.

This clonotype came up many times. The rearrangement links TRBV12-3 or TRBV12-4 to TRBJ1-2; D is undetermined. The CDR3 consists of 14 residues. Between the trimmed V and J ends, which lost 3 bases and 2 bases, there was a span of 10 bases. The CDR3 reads CASSFYSLNYGYTF. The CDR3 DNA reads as TGTGCCAGCAGTTTCTACAGTCTAAACTATGGCTACACCTTC.

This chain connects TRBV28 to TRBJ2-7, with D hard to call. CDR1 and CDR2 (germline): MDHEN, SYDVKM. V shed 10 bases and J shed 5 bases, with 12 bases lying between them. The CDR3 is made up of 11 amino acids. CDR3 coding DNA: TGTGCCACCTGTCTCAGCGACGAGCAGTACTTC. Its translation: CATCLSDEQYF.

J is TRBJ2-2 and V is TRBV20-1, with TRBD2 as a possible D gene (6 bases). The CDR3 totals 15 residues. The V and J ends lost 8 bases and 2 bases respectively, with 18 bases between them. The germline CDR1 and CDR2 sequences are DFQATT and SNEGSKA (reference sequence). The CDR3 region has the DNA TGCAGTCCACTGGGGTCCGGGGGAAACACCGGGGAGCTGTTTTTT. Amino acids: CSPLGSGGNTGELFF.

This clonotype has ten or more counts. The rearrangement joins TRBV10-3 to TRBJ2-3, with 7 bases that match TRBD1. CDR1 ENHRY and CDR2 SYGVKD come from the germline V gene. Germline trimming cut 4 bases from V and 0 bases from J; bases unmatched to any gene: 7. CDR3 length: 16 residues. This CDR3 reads CAISAPDRYSTDTQYF. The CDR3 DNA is TGTGCCATCAGTGCCCCGGACAGGTACAGCACAGATACGCAGTATTTT.

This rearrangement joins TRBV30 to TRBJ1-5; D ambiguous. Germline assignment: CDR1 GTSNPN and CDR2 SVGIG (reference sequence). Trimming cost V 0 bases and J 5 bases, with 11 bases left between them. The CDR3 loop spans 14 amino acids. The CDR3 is CAWSVRNNDQPQHF. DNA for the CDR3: TGTGCCTGGAGTGTACGTAACAACGATCAGCCCCAGCATTTT.

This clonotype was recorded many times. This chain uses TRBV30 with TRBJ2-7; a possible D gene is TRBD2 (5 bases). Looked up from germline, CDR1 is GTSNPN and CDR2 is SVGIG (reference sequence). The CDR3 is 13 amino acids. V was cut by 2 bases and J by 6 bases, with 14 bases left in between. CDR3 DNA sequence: TGTGCCTGGAGTTCCCTCGGGGTAGCCGAGCAGTACTTC. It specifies CAWSSLGVAEQYF.

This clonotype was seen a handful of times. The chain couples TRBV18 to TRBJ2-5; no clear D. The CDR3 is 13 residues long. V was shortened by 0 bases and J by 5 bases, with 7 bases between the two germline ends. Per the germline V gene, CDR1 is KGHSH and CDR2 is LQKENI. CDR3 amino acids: CASSPPSGETQYF. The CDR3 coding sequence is TGTGCCAGCTCACCACCATCCGGGGAGACCCAGTACTTC. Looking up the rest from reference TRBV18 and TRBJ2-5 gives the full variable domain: NAGVMQNPRHLVRRRGQEARLRCSPMKGHSHVYWYRQLPEEGLKFMVYLQKENIIDESGMPKERFSAEFPKEGPSILRIQQVVRGDSAAYFCASSPPSGETQYFGPGTRLLVL.

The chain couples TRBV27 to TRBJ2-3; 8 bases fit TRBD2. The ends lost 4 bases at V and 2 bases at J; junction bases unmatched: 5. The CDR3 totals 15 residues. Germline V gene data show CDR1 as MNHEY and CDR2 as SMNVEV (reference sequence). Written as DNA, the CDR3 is TGTGCCAGCAGTTCAGCGGGAGCCGACACAGATACGCAGTATTTT. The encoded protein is CASSSAGADTDTQYF.

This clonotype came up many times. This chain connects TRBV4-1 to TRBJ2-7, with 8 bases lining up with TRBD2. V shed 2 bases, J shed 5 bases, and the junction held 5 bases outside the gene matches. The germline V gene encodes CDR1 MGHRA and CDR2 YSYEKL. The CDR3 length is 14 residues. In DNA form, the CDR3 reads TGCGCCAGCAGCCAAACTAGCGGCCCCGACGAGCAGTACTTC. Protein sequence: CASSQTSGPDEQYF.

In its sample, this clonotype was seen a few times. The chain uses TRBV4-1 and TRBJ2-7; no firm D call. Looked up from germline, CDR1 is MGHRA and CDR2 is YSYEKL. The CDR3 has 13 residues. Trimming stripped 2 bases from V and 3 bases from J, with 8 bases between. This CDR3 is CASSQQPNYEQYF. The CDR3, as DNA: TGCGCCAGCAGCCAACAACCTAACTACGAGCAGTACTTC.

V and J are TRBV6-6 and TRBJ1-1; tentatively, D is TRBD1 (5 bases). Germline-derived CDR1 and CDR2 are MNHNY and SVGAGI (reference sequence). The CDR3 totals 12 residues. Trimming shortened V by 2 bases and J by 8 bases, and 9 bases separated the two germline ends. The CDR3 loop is CASSYQTAEAFF. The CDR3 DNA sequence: TGTGCCAGCAGTTACCAGACAGCGGAAGCTTTCTTT.

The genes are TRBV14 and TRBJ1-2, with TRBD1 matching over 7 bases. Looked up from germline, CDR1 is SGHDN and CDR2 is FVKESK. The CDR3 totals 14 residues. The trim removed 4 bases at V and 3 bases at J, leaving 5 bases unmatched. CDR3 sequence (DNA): TGTGCCAGCAGCCCCTCCGGGACAGACTATGGCTACACCTTC. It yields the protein CASSPSGTDYGYTF.

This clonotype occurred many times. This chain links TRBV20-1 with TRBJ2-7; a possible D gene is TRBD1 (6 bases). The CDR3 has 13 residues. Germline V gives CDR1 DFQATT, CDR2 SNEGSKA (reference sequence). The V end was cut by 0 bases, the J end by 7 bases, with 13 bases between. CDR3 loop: CSARDRGGIEQYF. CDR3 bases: TGCAGTGCTAGAGATAGAGGGGGTATAGAGCAGTACTTC.

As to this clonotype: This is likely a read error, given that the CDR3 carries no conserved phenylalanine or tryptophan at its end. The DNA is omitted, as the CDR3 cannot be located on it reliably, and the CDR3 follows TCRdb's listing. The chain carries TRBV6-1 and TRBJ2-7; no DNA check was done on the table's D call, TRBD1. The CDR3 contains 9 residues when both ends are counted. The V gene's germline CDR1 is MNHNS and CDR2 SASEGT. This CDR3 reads CASSGDRKR.